These T cell receptor beta chains were read from a single sample in a study of shared clonotypes between healthy human individuals. The method was immunoSEQ multiplex PCR; TCRdb's version includes in-frame clones alone and lacks a portion of them. The repertoire includes about 2 million clones, about 95% of them detected once, and 0.85% to 1.2% sits in the top ten. Sequenced sample: naive CD8+ T cells sorted from blood. These receptor sequences come from a young man in good health. Both conserved end residues are part of each CDR3. D genes are given only for firm matches. Clone size is not always given. Where it is, it says once, few, many or a class for expanded clones.

cdr3_nt cdr3_aa j_call v_call clone_size d_call
TGTGCCAGCAGCGTAGAGGGGGGAGGGCCCGATGAGCAGTTCTTC CASSVEGGGPDEQFF TRBJ2-1 TRBV9 - -
TGTGCCAGCAGTTACGCGGACAGGGGAACTGAAGCTTTCTTT CASSYADRGTEAFF TRBJ1-1 TRBV6-5 once TRBD1
TGTGCCAGCAGCTTAGCAGACAGGGGGCTCGCAGATACGCAGTATTTT CASSLADRGLADTQYF TRBJ2-3 TRBV7-9 - TRBD1
TGTGCCAGCAGTTTTGGCAGCGGCAGCTCCTACGAGCAGTACTTC CASSFGSGSSYEQYF TRBJ2-7 TRBV28 - -
TGTGCCAGCAGCTCCCTTGCAGCACTAGCGGTAGCCCACGAGCAGTACTTC CASSSLAALAVAHEQYF TRBJ2-7 TRBV7-9 - TRBD2
TGTGCCAGCTCGGGGTACCAAGAGACCCAGTACTTC CASSGYQETQYF TRBJ2-5 TRBV6-5 - -
TGCGCCAGCAGCCATACCGCCCTCTCTGGGGCCAACGTCCTGACTTTC CASSHTALSGANVLTF TRBJ2-6 TRBV4-1 - -
TGTGCCACCAGCAGAGAAGACCACGCGAACACCGGGGAGCTGTTTTTT CATSREDHANTGELFF TRBJ2-2 TRBV15 - -
TGTGCCAGCAGCGCAAATTTGGGAGATACGCAGTATTTT CASSANLGDTQYF TRBJ2-3 TRBV7-9 - -
TGTGCCAGCAGCGTAGAAGGGGTCGGACGTTCACCCCTCCACTTT CASSVEGVGRSPLHF TRBJ1-6 TRBV9 - -
TGTGCCAGCACCGCCGCGGCTCCGTCCTACGAGCAGTACTTC CASTAAAPSYEQYF TRBJ2-7 TRBV6-4 - -
TGCGCCAGCAGCTTGGTGTTAGCGGGGGGGCTCCAAGAGACCCAGTACTTC CASSLVLAGGLQETQYF TRBJ2-5 TRBV5-1 - TRBD2
TGTGCCAGCAGCGTAGAAGGTGCGGAGGATGAGCAGTTCTTC CASSVEGAEDEQFF TRBJ2-1 TRBV9 - -
TGTGCCAGCAGCTTGGGACAGGGAGACACCGGGGAGCTGTTTTTT CASSLGQGDTGELFF TRBJ2-2 TRBV7-6 - TRBD1
TGTGCCAGCGGTCATAGCAATCAGCCCCAGCATTTT CASGHSNQPQHF TRBJ1-5 TRBV2 - -
TGTGCCAGCAGTTTTCAAACAGAGGGAGCGGACACTGAAGCTTTCTTT CASSFQTEGADTEAFF TRBJ1-1 TRBV6-5 once -
TGTGCCAGCAGCTTTTACACAGGGACCGATGAGCAGTTCTTC CASSFYTGTDEQFF TRBJ2-1 TRBV11-2 once -
TGTGCCAGCAGCCCGGTCGGCAATGAGCAGTTCTTC CASSPVGNEQFF TRBJ2-1 TRBV27 - -
TGTGCCACCTCACAGGGGCCTTACAATGAGCAGTTCTTC CATSQGPYNEQFF TRBJ2-1 TRBV27 once TRBD1
TGCGCCAGCAGCTTGGTAGGCCCTGAAGCTTTCTTT CASSLVGPEAFF TRBJ1-1 TRBV5-1 - -
TGTGCCAGCAGCTTTCCCCGACGGGGAGAATTGTACGAGCAGTACTTC CASSFPRRGELYEQYF TRBJ2-7 TRBV5-4 - -
TGCGCCAGCAGCCAAGGAACGGGACAGATGAACACTGAAGCTTTCTTT CASSQGTGQMNTEAFF TRBJ1-1 TRBV4-1 - TRBD1
TGTGCCAGCTCCCAGGGGGCAGGGAACGAAAAACTGTTTTTT CASSQGAGNEKLFF TRBJ1-4 TRBV18 - TRBD1
TGTGCCAGCAGCGAGGGACAGGCACAAGAGACCCAGTACTTC CASSEGQAQETQYF TRBJ2-5 TRBV5-4 - TRBD1
TGTGCCAGCAGCCCTTACGGCGACTCTGGAAACACCATATATTTT CASSPYGDSGNTIYF TRBJ1-3 TRBV13 - -
TGTGCCAGCAGCGGGAGCGGGGGGAGCTCCTACGAGCAGTACTTC CASSGSGGSSYEQYF TRBJ2-7 TRBV2 - TRBD2
TGTGCCAGCAGTTACTCGGTGGGGGTAAGGCCGCGCGAGCAGTACTTC CASSYSVGVRPREQYF TRBJ2-7 TRBV6-5 - -
TGTGCCAGCAGCAAATCACGGGGTAAGAACACCGGGGAGCTGTTTTTT CASSKSRGKNTGELFF TRBJ2-2 TRBV21-1 - -
TGTGCTAGTGGTTTGGTACCCGCCCCAGGAGGACGCTACAATGAGCAGTTCTTC CASGLVPAPGGRYNEQFF TRBJ2-1 TRBV12-5 - -
TGTGCCAGCAGTTCTAGCGGGAGGCTTCAGTACTTC CASSSSGRLQYF TRBJ2-7 TRBV6-5 - TRBD2
TGTGCCAGCAGTGAAGCGCTTTACGCCGACGGTGAGCAGTTCTTC CASSEALYADGEQFF TRBJ2-1 TRBV2 - -
TGCGCCAGCAGCCACAAGGACGGGCCCTACGAGCAGTACTTC CASSHKDGPYEQYF TRBJ2-7 TRBV4-1 - -
TGTGCCAGCAGTTACTCCCCAGCCTACGAGCAGTACTTC CASSYSPAYEQYF TRBJ2-7 TRBV6-5 - -
TGCGCCAGCAGCTTTGACAGGGCCTTATACGAGCAGTACTTC CASSFDRALYEQYF TRBJ2-7 TRBV5-1 - TRBD1
TGTGCCTGGAACTTCGGACAGGGTGGGACTGAAGCTTTCTTT CAWNFGQGGTEAFF TRBJ1-1 TRBV30 - TRBD1
TGTGCCAGCAGCGTTTTGGGGGTCCCGGAGGAGACCCAGTACTTC CASSVLGVPEETQYF TRBJ2-5 TRBV9 - -